This T cell receptor (beta chain) was recorded in a study of cytomegalovirus exposure and HLA in healthy donors. Broader study findings: Listed as cytomegalovirus-associated were around 160 TCR beta chains.

Points on this clone: The antigen is not known.

V was pared by 1 base and J by 5 bases, with 11 bases between. The CDR3 is 14 amino acids. Germline V lookup: CDR1 MNHNY, CDR2 SVGAGI (reference sequence). Donors had nominal health at sampling but likely had unrecorded immune exposures. With 60 Vbeta and 13 Jbeta primers, the PCR was carried out. Method: immunoSEQ multiplex PCR; TCRdb's copy keeps in-frame clones and lacks some. The sample consists of about 160,000 clones, about four fifths of them appearing once. The sample consisted of PBMCs. The sequence was obtained from a man between 45 and 60 years old in good health and CMV-seropositive. This chain uses TRBV6-6 with TRBJ2-5, with D possibly matching TRBD1 (6 bases). CDR3 residues: CASSYYNRAETQYF. In DNA form, the CDR3 reads TGTGCCAGCAGTTACTACAACAGGGCTGAGACCCAGTACTTC.